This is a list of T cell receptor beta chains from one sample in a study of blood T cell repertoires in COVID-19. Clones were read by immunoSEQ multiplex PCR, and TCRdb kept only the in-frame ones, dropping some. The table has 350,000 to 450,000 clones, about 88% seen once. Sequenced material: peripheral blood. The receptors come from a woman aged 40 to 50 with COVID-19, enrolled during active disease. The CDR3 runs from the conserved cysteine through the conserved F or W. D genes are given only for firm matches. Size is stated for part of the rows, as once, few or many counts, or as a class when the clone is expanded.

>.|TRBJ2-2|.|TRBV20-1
TGCAGTGCTAGTCCCGGACTACCTTCGAACACCGGGGAGCTGTTTTTT
CSASPGLPSNTGELFF
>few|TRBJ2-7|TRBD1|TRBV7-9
TGTGCCAGCAGCCTACAGGGGGTCGAGCAGTACTTC
CASSLQGVEQYF
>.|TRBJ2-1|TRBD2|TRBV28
TGTGCCAGCACCGTTAGCGGGAGGCACAATGAGCAGTTCTTC
CASTVSGRHNEQFF
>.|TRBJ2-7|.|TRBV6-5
TGTGCCAGCAGAAGACTAACGATGGCCTACGAGCAGTACTTC
CASRRLTMAYEQYF
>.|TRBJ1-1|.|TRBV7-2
TGTGCCAGCAGCTTAGATGCGGGGCCCACTGAAGCTTTCTTT
CASSLDAGPTEAFF
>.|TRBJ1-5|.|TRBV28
TGTGCCAGCAGCCCGCCGACAGGTAGTTTGCATCAGCCCCAGCATTTT
CASSPPTGSLHQPQHF
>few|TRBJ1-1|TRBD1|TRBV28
TGTGCCAGCATTCAGGGGGCGAACACTGAAGCTTTCTTT
CASIQGANTEAFF
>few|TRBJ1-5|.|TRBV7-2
TGTGCCAGCAGCTTTTCCGGTAGCAATCAGCCCCAGCATTTT
CASSFSGSNQPQHF
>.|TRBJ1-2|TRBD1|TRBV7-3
TGTGCCAGCAGCCTTGGGACAGGGGGAGGACTAGCTGGCTACACCTTC
CASSLGTGGGLAGYTF
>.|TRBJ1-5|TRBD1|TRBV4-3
TGCGCCAGCAGCCAAGCGTTCACAGGGGGCACCAATCAGCCCCAGCATTTT
CASSQAFTGGTNQPQHF
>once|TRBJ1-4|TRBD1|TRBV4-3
TGCGCCAGCAGTCGAGGACAGGAGGGACATGAAAAACTGTTTTTT
CASSRGQEGHEKLFF
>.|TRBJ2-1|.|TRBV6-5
TGTGCCAGCAGCCGCGCGGTGGGAGCCTACAATGAGCAGTTCTTC
CASSRAVGAYNEQFF
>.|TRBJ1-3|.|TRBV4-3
TGCGCCAGCAGCCAAGTGGTGACCGGGACACATTCCTCTGGAAACACCATATATTTT
CASSQVVTGTHSSGNTIYF
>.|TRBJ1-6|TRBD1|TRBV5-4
TGTGCCAGCAGCTCACAGACAGGGAACACTTCACCCCTCCACTTT
CASSSQTGNTSPLHF
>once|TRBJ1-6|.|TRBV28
TGTGCCAGCAGTCTGGGGGGTTTGAATTCACCCCTCCACTTT
CASSLGGLNSPLHF
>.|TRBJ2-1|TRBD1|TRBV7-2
TGTGCCAGCAGCTTACAAACAGGGGGAAGCTCCTACAATGAGCAGTTCTTC
CASSLQTGGSSYNEQFF
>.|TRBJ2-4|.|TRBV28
TGTGCCAGCAGTTTTGTCAGTCAGGGCATTCAGTACTTC
CASSFVSQGIQYF
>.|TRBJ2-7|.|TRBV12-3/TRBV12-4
TGTGCCAGCAGTTTACTGTCCTACGAGCAGTACTTC
CASSLLSYEQYF
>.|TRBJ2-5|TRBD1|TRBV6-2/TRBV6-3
TGTGCCAGCAGTCTGGGACAGGGTCGTGAAGAGACCCAGTACTTC
CASSLGQGREETQYF
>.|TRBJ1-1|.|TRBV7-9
TGTGCCAGCAGCTTAGCGAGGTCGGTTGAAGCTTTCTTT
CASSLARSVEAFF
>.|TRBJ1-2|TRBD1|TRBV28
TGTGCCAGCAGCCAACCCCCGGGACAGGGTATCCACTATGGCTACACCTTC
CASSQPPGQGIHYGYTF
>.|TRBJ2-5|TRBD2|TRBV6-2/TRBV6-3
TGTGCCAGCAGCCCCCTAGGGACTAGCGGGAGCTACCAAGAGACCCAGTACTTC
CASSPLGTSGSYQETQYF
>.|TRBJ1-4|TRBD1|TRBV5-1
TGCGCCAGCAGCTTCGGGACAGTGAATGAAAAACTGTTTTTT
CASSFGTVNEKLFF
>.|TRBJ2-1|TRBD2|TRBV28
TGTGCCAGCAGGATCACCGGGACTAGCGGGAGGGAGTTCTTC
CASRITGTSGREFF
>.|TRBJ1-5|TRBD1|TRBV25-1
TGTGCCACCTCGGACAGGGGTAATCAGCCCCAGCATTTT
CATSDRGNQPQHF